The 21 T cell receptor beta chains presented below share a single source sample, sequenced in a study of Graves' ophthalmopathy and Graves' hyperthyroidism. Amplifying from RNA transcripts, the study obtained TCR beta CDR3 regions. First-round RT-PCR used HTBI primers; second-round multiplex PCR followed. Via MiXCR, TCRdb re-called the multiplex PCR reads, giving one row per CDR3 protein. This sample has about 740,000 distinct CDR3 sequences, with roughly two fifths found just once. Sequencing was carried out using peripheral blood. All receptors come from an adult man with Graves' ophthalmopathy.

This clonotype was seen more than once but under ten times. V and J are TRBV10-3 and TRBJ1-1; 7 positions agree with TRBD1. The ends lost 10 bases at V and 6 bases at J; junction bases unmatched: 17. The germline gives CDR1 ENHRY, CDR2 SYGVKD. CDR3 length equals 15 residues. CDR3 nucleotide sequence: TGTGCCAGCAGCATCCGGGACAGTCTGAGGGCTGAAGCTTTCTTT. Residues: CASSIRDSLRAEAFF.

This clonotype was seen at least ten times. CDR3 residues: CSARDGTSQHF. CDR3 nucleotide sequence: TGCAGTGCTAGAGATGGTACGTCCCAGCATTTT. The chain combines TRBV20-1 with TRBJ1-5, with unresolved D. This CDR3 spans 11 amino acids. Germline V gene sequence: CDR1 DFQATT, CDR2 SNEGSKA (reference sequence). V was clipped by 0 bases and J by 11 bases, with 8 bases between them.

This chain joins TRBV12-3 or TRBV12-4 and TRBJ1-2; D ambiguous. The V end lost 4 bases, the J end lost 4 bases, and 7 bases lay between the germline ends. This CDR3 region has 12 residues. The CDR3 DNA follows: TGTGCCAGCAGTTACTCACCCTATGGCTACACCTTC. As protein: CASSYSPYGYTF.

This clonotype occurred a few times. The chain joins TRBV20-1 to TRBJ2-5; 10 nucleotides line up with TRBD2. After removal of 7 bases from V and 0 bases from J, the junction contained 8 bases not matched to a gene. The V gene's germline CDR1 is DFQATT and CDR2 SNEGSKA (reference sequence). This CDR3 is built from 15 residues. The CDR3 DNA reads as TGCAGTGTTTACGGACTAGCGGAGTACCAAGAGACCCAGTACTTC. This gives the protein CSVYGLAEYQETQYF.

A note on this clonotype: This may stem from a read error, because a much larger clone lies one nucleotide away. V is TRBV7-6 and J is TRBJ1-1; D unresolved. Looked up from germline, CDR1 is SGHVS and CDR2 is FNYEAQ. The CDR3 sequence is 13 residues long. The germline V and J ends were trimmed by 5 bases and 11 bases, with 18 bases remaining between them. Written as DNA, the CDR3 is TGTGCCAGCAGCGTCAGGACCGACTCTCGCGCTTTCTTT. Translated: CASSVRTDSRAFF.

This clonotype was counted many times. The chain joins TRBV19 to TRBJ1-6; 7 bases align to TRBD1. Trimming took 6 bases from V and 7 from J; bases not matched to a gene: 12. CDR1 is LNHDA and CDR2 is SQIVND in the germline V gene (reference sequence). This CDR3 contains 16 residues. The CDR3: CASRTIEQGINSPLHF. The DNA of the CDR3 is TGTGCCAGTAGAACGATTGAACAGGGGATAAATTCACCCCTCCACTTT. Supplemented by reference TRBV19 and TRBJ1-6, the full variable domain reads DGGITQSPKYLFRKEGQNVTLSCEQNLNHDAMYWYRQDPGQGLRLIYYSQIVNDFQKGDIAEGYSVSREKKESFPLTVTSAQKNPTAFYLCASRTIEQGINSPLHFGNGTRLTVT.

This clonotype was detected ten times or more. The chain uses TRBV15 and TRBJ2-2; D is unresolved. This CDR3 has 12 residues. Germline V lookup: CDR1 LNHNV, CDR2 YYDKDF (reference sequence). Trimming left V 4 bases short and J 5 bases short, with 5 bases between. The chain's CDR3 is CATSMFTGELFF. CDR3 bases: TGTGCCACCAGCATGTTTACCGGGGAGCTGTTTTTT.

V gene TRBV29-1 combines with J gene TRBJ2-6; 9 nucleotides agree with TRBD2. J lost 2 bases, V lost 5 bases, and 4 bases had no gene match. Germline CDR1 is SQVTM and CDR2 is ANQGSEA. This CDR3 spans 15 amino acids. CDR3 loop: CSVPSGGTGANVLTF. The CDR3 DNA is TGCAGCGTTCCAAGCGGGGGGACTGGGGCCAACGTCCTGACTTTC.

The rearrangement links TRBV9 to TRBJ2-7; D is possibly TRBD1 (6 bases). The CDR3 has 14 residues. The germline CDR1 and CDR2 sequences are SGDLS and YYNGEE. Trimming cost V 0 bases and J 3 bases, with 10 bases left between them. The CDR3 loop reads CASSVGTGYYEQYF. The CDR3 DNA follows: TGTGCCAGCAGCGTAGGTACAGGGTACTACGAGCAGTACTTC.

V usage is TRBV10-3 and J usage is TRBJ2-5; tentative D call: TRBD1 (6 bases). Germline assignment: CDR1 ENHRY and CDR2 SYGVKD. CDR3 length: 15 residues. V lost 3 bases, J lost 2 bases, and 13 bases lay in between. CDR3 nucleotides: TGTGCCATCAGTGATAAAGGGCAGGGGCAAGAGACCCAGTACTTC. Protein: CAISDKGQGQETQYF.

This clonotype was observed a handful of times. The gene calls are TRBV7-2 and TRBJ1-2; tentatively, D is TRBD1 (6 bases). Trimming pared 4 bases from V and 0 bases from J, leaving 15 bases between. The CDR3 is made up of 16 amino acids. The germline CDR1 and CDR2 sequences are SGHTA and FQGNSA. The DNA for the CDR3 is TGTGCCAGCAGCTCCCGACCGACAGGAGCTAACTATGGCTACACCTTC. Translating it yields CASSSRPTGANYGYTF.

This clonotype was detected only a few times. CDR3 coding DNA: TGTGCCAGCAGCCCTATCCGACAGGGGCTTAATAGCAATCAGCCCCAGCATTTT. The encoded protein is CASSPIRQGLNSNQPQHF. This rearrangement joins TRBV7-8 to TRBJ1-5; 8 bases are a match to TRBD1. From germline, CDR1 is SGHVS and CDR2 FQNEAQ. V dropped 5 bases and J dropped 0; count of bases not matched to a gene: 12. The CDR3 has 18 residues.

The table lists this clonotype with many counts. The genes are TRBV15 and TRBJ1-4, with D unclear. Per the germline V gene, CDR1 is LNHNV and CDR2 is YYDKDF (reference sequence). Trimming took 5 bases from V and 8 from J, leaving 15 bases between them. The CDR3 has 14 residues. The CDR3 sequence: CATSAGSGREKLFF. The CDR3 region has the DNA TGTGCCACCAGCGCCGGTAGCGGTCGGGAAAAACTGTTTTTT.

This clonotype has a single count. One base away lies a much larger clone, so this may be a sequencing read error. CDR3 DNA: TGTGCCAGCAGCTTAACGGGACAGCCTAACTATGGCTACACCTTC. Its protein product is CASSLTGQPNYGYTF. The chain uses TRBV2 and TRBJ1-2; 7 positions agree with TRBD1. This CDR3 has 15 residues. Per the germline V gene, CDR1 is SNHLY and CDR2 is FYNNEI. The V segment lost 6 bases and the J segment 0 bases; nucleotides outside the gene matches: 7.

This clonotype was recorded many times. The chain combines TRBV2 with TRBJ1-5; no firm D call. The CDR3 consists of 15 residues. V dropped 5 bases and J dropped 0 bases, with 11 bases sitting between them. Germline V CDR1 and CDR2: SNHLY, FYNNEI. CDR3 in DNA: TGTGCCAGCAGTCCTGGACGTATTAGCAATCAGCCCCAGCATTTT. This encodes CASSPGRISNQPQHF.

The CDR3 nucleotides are TGTGCCAGCAGTGATGAGCAAAAATCACCCCTCCACTTT. Translated, it gives CASSDEQKSPLHF. The gene calls are TRBV25-1 and TRBJ1-6; D not resolved. The CDR3 spans 13 residues. V was cut by 3 bases and J by 10 bases, with 10 bases left in between. CDR1 is MGHDK and CDR2 is SYGVNS in the germline V gene.

This clonotype was recorded many times. This chain joins TRBV9 and TRBJ1-1; D is unresolved. This CDR3 is built from 14 residues. V was trimmed by 1 base and J by 1 base, leaving 8 bases between them. Germline loops: CDR1 SGDLS, CDR2 YYNGEE. The CDR3 DNA is TGTGCCAGCAGCGTATCGACGTCGAACACTGAAGCTTTCTTT. The encoded protein is CASSVSTSNTEAFF.

There are many counts of this clonotype. This rearrangement joins TRBV9 to TRBJ1-6; 7 nucleotides align to TRBD1. Trimming removed 4 bases from V and 7 bases from J; junction bases left unmatched: 5. The CDR3 extends over 14 amino acids. CDR1 and CDR2 from the germline V gene are SGDLS and YYNGEE. For the CDR3, the DNA is TGTGCCAGCAGCCATAGGGGGCCGAATTCACCCCTCCACTTT. Its translation: CASSHRGPNSPLHF.

The sample holds a few counts of this clonotype. The CDR3 DNA is TGTGCCAGCAGCTTGGGAATTAGGTACGAGCAGTACTTC. Its translation is CASSLGIRYEQYF. V gene TRBV11-2 combines with J gene TRBJ2-7; D gene unclear. The CDR3 has 13 amino acids. Deletions cut 3 bases from V and 4 bases from J, with 10 bases between. The germline V gene encodes CDR1 SGHAT and CDR2 FQNNGV.

This clonotype was recorded many times. V is TRBV7-6 and J is TRBJ1-2; D call uncertain. Trimming cost V 1 base and J 6 bases, with 12 bases left between them. The CDR3 runs to 14 residues. Germline V gene sequence: CDR1 SGHVS, CDR2 FNYEAQ. This chain's CDR3 is CASSLGPRRHGYTF. The CDR3 DNA reads as TGTGCCAGCAGCTTAGGACCCAGGAGGCATGGCTACACCTTC.

This clonotype has just a few counts. The chain uses TRBV6-4 and TRBJ1-2, with TRBD1 as a possible D gene (5 bases). CDR3 length equals 14 residues. The ends were cut back, 5 bases at V and 3 bases at J, with 13 bases in the middle. Germline V CDR1 and CDR2: MRHNA, SNTAGT. CDR3 sequence (DNA): TGTGCCAGCAGTTTATCGGGACCGCACTATGGCTACACCTTC. Its protein product is CASSLSGPHYGYTF.